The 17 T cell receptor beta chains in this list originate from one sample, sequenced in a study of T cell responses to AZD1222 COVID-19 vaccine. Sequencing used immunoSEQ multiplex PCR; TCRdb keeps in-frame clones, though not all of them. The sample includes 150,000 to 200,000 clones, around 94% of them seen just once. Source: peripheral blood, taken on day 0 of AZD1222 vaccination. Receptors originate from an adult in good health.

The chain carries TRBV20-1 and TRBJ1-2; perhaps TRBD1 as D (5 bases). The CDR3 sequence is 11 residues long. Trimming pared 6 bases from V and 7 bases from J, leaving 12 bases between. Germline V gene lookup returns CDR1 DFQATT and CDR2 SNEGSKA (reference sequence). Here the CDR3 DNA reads TGCAGTGCCCAACAGGAGATTGGCTACACCTTC. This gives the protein CSAQQEIGYTF.

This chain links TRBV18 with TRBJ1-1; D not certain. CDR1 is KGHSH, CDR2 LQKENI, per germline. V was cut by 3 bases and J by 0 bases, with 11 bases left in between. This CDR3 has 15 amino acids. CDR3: CASSPSISVNTEAFF. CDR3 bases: TGTGCCAGCTCACCTAGTATCAGTGTGAACACTGAAGCTTTCTTT. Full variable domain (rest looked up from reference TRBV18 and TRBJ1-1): NAGVMQNPRHLVRRRGQEARLRCSPMKGHSHVYWYRQLPEEGLKFMVYLQKENIIDESGMPKERFSAEFPKEGPSILRIQQVVRGDSAAYFCASSPSISVNTEAFFGQGTRLTVV.

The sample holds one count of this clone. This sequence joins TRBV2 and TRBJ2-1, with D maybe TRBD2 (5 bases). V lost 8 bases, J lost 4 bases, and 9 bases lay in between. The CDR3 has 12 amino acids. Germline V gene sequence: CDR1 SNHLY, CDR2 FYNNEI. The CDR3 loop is CASSSGYNEQFF. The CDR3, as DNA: TGTGCCAGCTCCAGCGGTTACAATGAGCAGTTCTTC. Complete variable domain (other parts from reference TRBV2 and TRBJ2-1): EPEVTQTPSHQVTQMGQEVILRCVPISNHLYFYWYRQILGQKVEFLVSFYNNEISEKSEIFDDQFSVERPDGSNFTLKIRSTKLEDSAMYFCASSSGYNEQFFGPGTRLTVL.

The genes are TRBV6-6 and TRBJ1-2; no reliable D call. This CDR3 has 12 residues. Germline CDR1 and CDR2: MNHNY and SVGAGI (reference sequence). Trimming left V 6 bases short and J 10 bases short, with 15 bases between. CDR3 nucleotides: TGTGCCAGCAGCCTAACTGACGGCACCTACACCTTC. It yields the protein CASSLTDGTYTF.

The CDR3: CASRPDAGSYNEQFF. The CDR3 coding sequence is TGTGCCAGCAGACCCGACGCCGGCTCCTACAATGAGCAGTTCTTC. The V gene is TRBV2, the J gene TRBJ2-1; D remains ambiguous. V lost 6 bases to trimming and J lost 0 bases, with 12 bases between them. This CDR3 has 15 amino acids. Germline V CDR1 and CDR2: SNHLY, FYNNEI. Using reference TRBV2 and TRBJ2-1 for the parts outside the CDR3, the full variable domain is EPEVTQTPSHQVTQMGQEVILRCVPISNHLYFYWYRQILGQKVEFLVSFYNNEISEKSEIFDDQFSVERPDGSNFTLKIRSTKLEDSAMYFCASRPDAGSYNEQFFGPGTRLTVL.

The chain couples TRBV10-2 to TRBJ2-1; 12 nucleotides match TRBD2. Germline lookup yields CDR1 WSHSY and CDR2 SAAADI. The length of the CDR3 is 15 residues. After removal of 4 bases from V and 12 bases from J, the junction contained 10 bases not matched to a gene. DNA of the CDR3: TGCGCCAGCAGTGGGACTAGCGGGGCACCACTGTTGCAGTTCTTC. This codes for CASSGTSGAPLLQFF.

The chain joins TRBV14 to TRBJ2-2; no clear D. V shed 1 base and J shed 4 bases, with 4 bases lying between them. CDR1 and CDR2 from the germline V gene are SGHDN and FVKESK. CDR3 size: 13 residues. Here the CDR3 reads CASSQVVTGELFF. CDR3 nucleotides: TGTGCCAGCAGCCAAGTTGTCACCGGGGAGCTGTTTTTT.

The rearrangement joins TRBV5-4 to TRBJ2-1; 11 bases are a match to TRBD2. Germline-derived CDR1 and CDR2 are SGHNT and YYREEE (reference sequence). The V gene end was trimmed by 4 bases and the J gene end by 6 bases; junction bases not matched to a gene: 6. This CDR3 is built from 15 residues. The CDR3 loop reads CASSPGTSGPNEQFF. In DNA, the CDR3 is TGTGCCAGCAGCCCCGGGACTAGCGGACCCAATGAGCAGTTCTTC.

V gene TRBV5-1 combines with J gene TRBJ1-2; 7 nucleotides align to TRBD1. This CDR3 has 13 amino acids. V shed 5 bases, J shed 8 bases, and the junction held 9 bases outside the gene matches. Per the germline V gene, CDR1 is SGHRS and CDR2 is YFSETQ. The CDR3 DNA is TGCGCCAGCAGTCCTCTGACAGGGCGAGGCTACACCTTC. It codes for CASSPLTGRGYTF.

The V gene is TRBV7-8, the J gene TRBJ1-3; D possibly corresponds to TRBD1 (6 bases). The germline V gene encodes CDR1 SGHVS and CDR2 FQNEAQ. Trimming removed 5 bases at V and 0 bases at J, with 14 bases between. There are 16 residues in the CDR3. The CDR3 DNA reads TGTGCCAGCAGCCCCGGGACACCCCGCTCTGGAAACACCATATATTTT. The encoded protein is CASSPGTPRSGNTIYF.

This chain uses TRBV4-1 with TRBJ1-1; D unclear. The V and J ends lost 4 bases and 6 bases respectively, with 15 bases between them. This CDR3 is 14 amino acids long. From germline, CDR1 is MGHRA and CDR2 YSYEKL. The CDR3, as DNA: TGCGCCAGCAGCCCTGGACCCCTGGGCCCTGAAGCTTTCTTT. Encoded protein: CASSPGPLGPEAFF.

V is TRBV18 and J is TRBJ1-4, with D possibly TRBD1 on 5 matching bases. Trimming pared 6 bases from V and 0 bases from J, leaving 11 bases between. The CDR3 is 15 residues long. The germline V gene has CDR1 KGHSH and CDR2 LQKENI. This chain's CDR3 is CASSLGGATNEKLFF. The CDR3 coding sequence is TGTGCCAGCTCCCTCGGGGGGGCAACTAATGAAAAACTGTTTTTT. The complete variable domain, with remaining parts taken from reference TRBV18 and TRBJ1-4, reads NAGVMQNPRHLVRRRGQEARLRCSPMKGHSHVYWYRQLPEEGLKFMVYLQKENIIDESGMPKERFSAEFPKEGPSILRIQQVVRGDSAAYFCASSLGGATNEKLFFGSGTQLSVL.

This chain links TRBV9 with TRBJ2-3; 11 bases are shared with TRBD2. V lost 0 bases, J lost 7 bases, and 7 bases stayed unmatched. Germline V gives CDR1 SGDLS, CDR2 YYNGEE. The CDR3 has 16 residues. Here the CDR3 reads CASSVGDSGRANTQYF. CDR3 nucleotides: TGTGCCAGCAGCGTAGGGGATAGCGGGAGGGCCAATACGCAGTATTTT.

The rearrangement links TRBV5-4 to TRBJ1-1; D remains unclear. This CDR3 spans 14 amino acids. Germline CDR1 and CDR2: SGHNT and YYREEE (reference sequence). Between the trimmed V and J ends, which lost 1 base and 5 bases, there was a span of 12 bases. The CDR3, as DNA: TGTGCCAGCAGCTTGTGGGGAGGAGGGACTGAAGCTTTCTTT. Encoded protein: CASSLWGGGTEAFF.

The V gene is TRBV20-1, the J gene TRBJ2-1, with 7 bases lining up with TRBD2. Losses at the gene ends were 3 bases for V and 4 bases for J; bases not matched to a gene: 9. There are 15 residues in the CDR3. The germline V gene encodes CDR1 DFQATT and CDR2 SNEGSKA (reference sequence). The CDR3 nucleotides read TGCAGTGCTAGTTACAGCGGGAATGGATACAATGAGCAGTTCTTC. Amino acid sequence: CSASYSGNGYNEQFF.

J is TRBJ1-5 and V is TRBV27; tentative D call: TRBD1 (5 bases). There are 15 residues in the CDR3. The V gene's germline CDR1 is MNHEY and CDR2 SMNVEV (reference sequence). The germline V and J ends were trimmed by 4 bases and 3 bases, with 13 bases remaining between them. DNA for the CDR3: TGTGCCAGCAGTTGGTTCTTGGGGGACAATCAGCCCCAGCATTTT. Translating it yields CASSWFLGDNQPQHF.

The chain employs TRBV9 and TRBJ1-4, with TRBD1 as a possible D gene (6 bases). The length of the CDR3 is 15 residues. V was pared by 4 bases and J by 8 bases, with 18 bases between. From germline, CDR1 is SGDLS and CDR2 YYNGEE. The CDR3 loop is CASSNPGRGGEKLFF. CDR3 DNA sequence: TGTGCCAGCAGCAATCCCGGAAGAGGGGGGGAAAAACTGTTTTTT.